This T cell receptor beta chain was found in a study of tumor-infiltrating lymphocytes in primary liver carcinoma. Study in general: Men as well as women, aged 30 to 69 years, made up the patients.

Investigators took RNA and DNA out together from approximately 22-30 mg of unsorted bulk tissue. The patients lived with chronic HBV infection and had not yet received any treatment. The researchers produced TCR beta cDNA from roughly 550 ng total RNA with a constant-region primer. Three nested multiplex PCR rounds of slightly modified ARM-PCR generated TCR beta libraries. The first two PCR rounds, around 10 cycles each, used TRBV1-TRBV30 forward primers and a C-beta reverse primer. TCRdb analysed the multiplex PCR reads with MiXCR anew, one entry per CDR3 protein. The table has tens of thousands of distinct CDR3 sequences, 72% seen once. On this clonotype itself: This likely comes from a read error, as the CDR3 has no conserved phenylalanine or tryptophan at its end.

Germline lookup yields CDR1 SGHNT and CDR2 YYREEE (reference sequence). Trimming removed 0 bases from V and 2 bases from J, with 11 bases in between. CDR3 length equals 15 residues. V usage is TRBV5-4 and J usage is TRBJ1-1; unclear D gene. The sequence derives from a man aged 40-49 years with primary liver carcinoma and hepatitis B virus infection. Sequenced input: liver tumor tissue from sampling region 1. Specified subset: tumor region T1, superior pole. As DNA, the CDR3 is TGTGCCAGCAGCTTGGTTTCGGGTGGCAACACTGAAGCTTTCTTA. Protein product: CASSLVSGGNTEAFL.